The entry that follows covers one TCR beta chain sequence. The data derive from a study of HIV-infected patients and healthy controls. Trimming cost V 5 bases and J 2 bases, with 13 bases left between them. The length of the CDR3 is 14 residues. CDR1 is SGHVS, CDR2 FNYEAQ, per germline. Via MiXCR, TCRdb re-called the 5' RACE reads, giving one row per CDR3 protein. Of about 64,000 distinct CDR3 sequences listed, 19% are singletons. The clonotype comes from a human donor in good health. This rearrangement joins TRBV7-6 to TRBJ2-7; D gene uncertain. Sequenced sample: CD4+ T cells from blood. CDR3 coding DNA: TGTGCCAGCAGCCCACCGGGCACCGCCTACGAGCAGTACTTC. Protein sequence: CASSPPGTAYEQYF. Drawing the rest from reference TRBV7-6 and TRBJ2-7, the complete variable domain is GAGVSQSPRYKVTKRGQDVALRCDPISGHVSLYWYRQALGQGPEFLTYFNYEAQQDKSGLPNDRFSAERPEGSISTLTIQRTEQRDSAMYRCASSPPGTAYEQYFGPGTRLTVT.